The clone carrying this T cell receptor (beta chain) was recorded once. Its specificity is unknown. The data derive from a study of shared clonotypes between healthy human individuals. General observations from the study: Rarefaction exposed incomplete sorted-subset sequencing despite large depth. A small donor pool kept down the genetic and exposure-history diversity that was represented.

The naive CD8 fraction comprised CD45RO-negative cells positively selected for CCR7 and excluded terminally differentiated effector memory CD45RA+ cells. Germline CDR1 reads SGHDT; CDR2 reads YYEEEE. V dropped 2 bases and J dropped 1 base, with 12 bases sitting between them. The CDR3 spans 15 residues. Execution of the assay was at deep level. Produced via immunoSEQ multiplex PCR; TCRdb's table is partial and in-frame only. The sample includes approximately 600,000 clones, approximately 95% of them seen just once. The receptor's source is a woman aged 25 to 39 in good health. The chain joins TRBV5-6 to TRBJ1-1; the D gene is possibly TRBD1 (5 bases). Sequencing was done on a sample of naive CD8+ T cells sorted from blood. This CDR3 is CASSFGDLGNTEAFF. Written as DNA, the CDR3 is TGTGCCAGCAGCTTCGGGGACCTAGGGAACACTGAAGCTTTCTTT.